This passage covers 18 T cell receptor beta chains from one sample sequenced in a study of T-cell memory formation after mild COVID-19. TCRdb called the 5' RACE reads again in MiXCR, with one record for every CDR3 protein. Of roughly 510,000 distinct CDR3 sequences in the sample, roughly 17% were seen once. Sequencing input: PBMCs or a T cell subset sorted from them (not recorded which). These TCRs come from an adult woman who had mild COVID-19 (a few samples of this study predate the infection). Cell type and time point are not known.

The chain is built from TRBV7-2 and TRBJ1-1; D might be TRBD1 (6 bases). The V gene's germline CDR1 is SGHTA and CDR2 FQGNSA. The V gene lost 6 bases and the J gene lost 8 bases, with 19 bases spanning the gap. CDR3 length: 14 amino acids. This CDR3 reads CASRPGQPREEAFF. CDR3 nucleotides: TGTGCCAGCAGGCCAGGACAGCCAAGAGAGGAAGCTTTCTTT. Full variable domain (missing parts from reference TRBV7-2 and TRBJ1-1): GAGVSQSPSNKVTEKGKDVELRCDPISGHTALYWYRQSLGQGLEFLIYFQGNSAPDKSGLPSDRFSAERTGGSVSTLTIQRTQQEDSAVYLCASRPGQPREEAFFGQGTRLTVV.

This clonotype occurred many times. The V and J genes are TRBV29-1 and TRBJ2-1, with 10 bases identical to TRBD2. CDR3 length: 13 residues. J lost 10 bases, V lost 5 bases, and 8 bases had no gene match. In germline, CDR1 is SQVTM, CDR2 ANQGSEA. The CDR3 DNA sequence: TGCAGCGTTAGCGGGAGGGCATCGGGGGAGCAGTTCTTC. Its protein product is CSVSGRASGEQFF.

This rearrangement joins TRBV25-1 to TRBJ2-1; 11 positions match TRBD2. With 5 bases clipped from V and 0 bases from J, the junction kept 6 bases outside the gene matches. The CDR3 extends over 17 amino acids. Germline V lookup: CDR1 MGHDK, CDR2 SYGVNS. The CDR3: CASSQLAGEGSYNEQFF. The CDR3, as DNA: TGTGCCAGCAGTCAACTAGCGGGAGAAGGCTCCTACAATGAGCAGTTCTTC.

The table lists this clonotype with a few counts. This chain connects TRBV29-1 to TRBJ1-4; possibly TRBD1 for D (5 bases). V was trimmed by 4 bases and J by 8 bases, leaving 8 bases between them. CDR3 size: 11 residues. CDR1 and CDR2 from the germline V gene are SQVTM and ANQGSEA. The DNA of the CDR3 is TGCAGCGTTGGGTCAGGGGAAAAACTGTTTTTT. Protein: CSVGSGEKLFF.

This clonotype has only a few counts. The genes are TRBV10-3 and TRBJ1-4, with unresolved D. In germline, CDR1 is ENHRY, CDR2 SYGVKD. Trimming stripped 0 bases from V and 8 bases from J, with 4 bases between. This CDR3 comprises 12 residues. CDR3: CAISESGEKLFF. In nucleotides, the CDR3 is TGTGCCATCAGTGAGTCAGGGGAAAAACTGTTTTTT.

This clonotype came up a few times. The chain has TRBV5-5 and TRBJ1-5; D is uncertain. The ends were cut back, 4 bases at V and 5 bases at J, with 16 bases in the middle. This CDR3 contains 15 residues. Germline-derived CDR1 and CDR2 are SGHKS and YYEKEE (reference sequence). The CDR3 is CASSPDPSLYQPQHF. CDR3 sequence (DNA): TGTGCCAGCAGCCCGGACCCTTCCCTTTATCAGCCCCAGCATTTT.

The rearrangement joins TRBV20-1 to TRBJ1-2, with 9 bases matching TRBD1. This CDR3 contains 14 residues. V was pared by 0 bases and J by 6 bases, with 5 bases of the junction left unmatched. Germline CDR1 DFQATT, CDR2 SNEGSKA (reference sequence). CDR3 protein: CSARDTGGADGYTF. The CDR3 coding sequence is TGCAGTGCTAGAGATACAGGGGGCGCAGATGGCTACACCTTC.

This clonotype came up a few times. The CDR3 loop is CSARDARFYEQYF. CDR3 nucleotide sequence: TGCAGTGCTAGAGACGCCCGGTTCTACGAGCAGTACTTC. The chain uses TRBV20-1 and TRBJ2-7; D not resolved. Trimming removed 0 bases from V and 3 bases from J, with 9 bases in between. The CDR3 contains 13 residues. Germline V gives CDR1 DFQATT, CDR2 SNEGSKA (reference sequence).

Only a few counts were recorded for this clonotype. This sequence joins TRBV11-2 and TRBJ2-3; D gene unclear. Trimming cost V 5 bases and J 2 bases, with 14 bases left between them. Germline V gives CDR1 SGHAT, CDR2 FQNNGV. The CDR3 length is 15 residues. CDR3 nucleotide sequence: TGTGCCAGCAGCCGCAGGTGGGGATACACAGATACGCAGTATTTT. The encoded protein is CASSRRWGYTDTQYF.

This clonotype appeared many times. CDR3 sequence reads: CASSPPRHRMNTEAFF. The CDR3, as DNA: TGTGCCAGCAGTCCGCCGCGACACAGAATGAACACTGAAGCTTTCTTT. The chain uses TRBV12-3 or TRBV12-4 and TRBJ1-1; D gene uncertain. The CDR3 is 16 amino acids. Between the trimmed V and J ends, which lost 5 bases and 0 bases, there was a span of 16 bases.

This clonotype was observed a few times. The rearrangement joins TRBV7-2 to TRBJ2-6; tentative D call: TRBD1 (5 bases). Per germline, CDR1 SGHTA and CDR2 FQGNSA. The CDR3 is made up of 19 amino acids. Trimming took off 5 bases at V and 0 bases at J, with 20 bases between the two ends. CDR3 DNA sequence: TGTGCCAGCAGCCTACGGACATTCCACCACCTCTCTGGGGCCAACGTCCTGACTTTC. It specifies CASSLRTFHHLSGANVLTF.

The rearrangement links TRBV5-6 to TRBJ2-2; 7 nucleotides align to TRBD1. In germline, CDR1 is SGHDT, CDR2 YYEEEE. Trimming at V came to 3 bases and at J to 3 bases, leaving 14 bases not matched to a gene. This CDR3 comprises 18 residues. For the CDR3, the DNA is TGTGCCAGCAGCTATAACCCTCTAAGACAGGGCGACACCGGGGAGCTGTTTTTT. Translation gives CASSYNPLRQGDTGELFF. The whole variable domain, remainder taken from reference TRBV5-6 and TRBJ2-2, is DAGVTQSPTHLIKTRGQQVTLRCSPKSGHDTVSWYQQALGQGPQFIFQYYEEEERQRGNFPDRFSGHQFPNYSSELNVNALLLGDSALYLCASSYNPLRQGDTGELFFGEGSRLTVL.

This clonotype was observed a few times. CDR3 in amino acids: CATSEQGAIHNNEQFF. CDR3 bases: TGTGCCACCAGTGAACAGGGGGCCATACACAACAATGAGCAGTTCTTC. This chain uses TRBV24-1 with TRBJ2-1, with 9 bases fitting TRBD1. Germline trimming cut 4 bases from V and 5 bases from J; bases unmatched to any gene: 8. CDR1 and CDR2 from the germline V gene are KGHDR and SFDVKD. CDR3 length: 16 amino acids.

J is TRBJ1-6 and V is TRBV9, with D uncertain. V lost 6 bases to trimming and J lost 5 bases, with 9 bases between them. The CDR3 extends over 13 amino acids. The germline gives CDR1 SGDLS, CDR2 YYNGEE. The CDR3: CASTGNNNSPLHF. For the CDR3, the DNA is TGTGCCAGCACCGGCAACAATAATTCACCCCTCCACTTT.

The chain is built from TRBV11-2 and TRBJ2-3; no clear D gene. The length of the CDR3 is 11 residues. Trimming took off 5 bases at V and 9 bases at J, with 9 bases between the two ends. The V gene's germline CDR1 is SGHAT and CDR2 FQNNGV. The CDR3 DNA follows: TGTGCCAGCAGCCCTCGCGGAACGCAGTATTTT. This gives the protein CASSPRGTQYF.

This clonotype was detected a few times. The chain uses TRBV12-3 or TRBV12-4 and TRBJ1-5; 7 bases are a match to TRBD1. The CDR3 runs to 14 residues. V trimming: 3 bases; J trimming: 4 bases; junction bases outside the gene matches: 3. CDR3 protein: CASSFGTENQPQHF. The CDR3 coding sequence is TGTGCCAGCAGTTTCGGGACAGAAAATCAGCCCCAGCATTTT.

This clonotype was found a few times. The gene calls are TRBV9 and TRBJ2-3; TRBD2 matches 8 bases. Germline CDR1 is SGDLS and CDR2 is YYNGEE. V gave up 4 bases and J gave up 3 bases; unmatched junction bases: 13. The CDR3 sequence is 17 residues long. Here the CDR3 DNA reads TGTGCCAGCAGCACGGGCCCCAGACTAGCGTATACAGATACGCAGTATTTT. Translated: CASSTGPRLAYTDTQYF. The full variable domain, with the rest looked up from reference TRBV9 and TRBJ2-3, is DSGVTQTPKHLITATGQRVTLRCSPRSGDLSVYWYQQSLDQGLQFLIQYYNGEERAKGNILERFSAQQFPDLHSELNLSSLELGDSALYFCASSTGPRLAYTDTQYFGPGTRLTVL.

The CDR3, as DNA: TGTGCCAGCAGCTTAGAGGGGGTGACTAGCGGGAGCCCGTACAATGAGCAGTTCTTC. Protein: CASSLEGVTSGSPYNEQFF. The chain has TRBV11-3 and TRBJ2-1, with 12 bases aligning to TRBD2. Trimming at V came to 0 bases and at J to 4 bases, leaving 10 bases not matched to a gene. CDR1 and CDR2 from the germline V gene are SGHNT and YENEEA. The CDR3 extends over 19 amino acids.